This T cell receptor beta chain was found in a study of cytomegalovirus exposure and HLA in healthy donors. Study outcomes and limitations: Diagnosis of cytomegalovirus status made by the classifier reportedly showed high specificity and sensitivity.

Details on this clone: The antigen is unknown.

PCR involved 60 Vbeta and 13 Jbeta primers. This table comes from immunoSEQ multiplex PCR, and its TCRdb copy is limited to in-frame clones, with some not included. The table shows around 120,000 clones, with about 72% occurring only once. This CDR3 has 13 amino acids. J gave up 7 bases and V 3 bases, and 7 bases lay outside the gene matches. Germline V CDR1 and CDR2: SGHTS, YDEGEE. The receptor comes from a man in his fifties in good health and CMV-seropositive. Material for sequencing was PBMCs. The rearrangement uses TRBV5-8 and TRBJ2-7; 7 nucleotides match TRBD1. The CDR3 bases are TGTGCCAGCAGCTCGCTACAGGGGTGGGAGCAGTACTTC. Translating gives CASSSLQGWEQYF.